Listed below are T cell receptor beta chains from one sample, sequenced in a study of cytomegalovirus exposure and HLA in healthy donors. Using immunoSEQ multiplex PCR, the repertoire was profiled, and TCRdb retains in-frame clones only, with some absent. The data contain roughly 200,000 clones, around 79% of them singletons. The sequencing input was PBMCs. The source of these receptors is a middle-aged woman in good health and CMV-seronegative. Each CDR3 is given without its conserved first and last residue. A D gene is named only where the DNA matches it firmly. Size tells how often a clone was seen (once, few, many) or the class of an expanded clone, and some rows leave it out.

v_call: TRBV21-1
d_call: .
j_call: TRBJ1-3
clone_size: .
cdr3_aa: ASSKAPGQSSGNTIY

v_call: TRBV10-1
d_call: TRBD2
j_call: TRBJ2-3
clone_size: .
cdr3_aa: ASSEALAVGLDTQY

v_call: TRBV18
d_call: .
j_call: TRBJ2-2
clone_size: .
cdr3_aa: ASSNLGMGHPNTGELF

v_call: TRBV29-1
d_call: TRBD1
j_call: TRBJ1-2
clone_size: .
cdr3_aa: SVGSGGADYGYT

v_call: TRBV7-2
d_call: TRBD2
j_call: TRBJ2-1
clone_size: .
cdr3_aa: ASSYPAGLAGGSYNEQF

v_call: TRBV19
d_call: TRBD2
j_call: TRBJ2-4
clone_size: .
cdr3_aa: ASSEPGGVAKNIQY

v_call: TRBV4-2
d_call: TRBD2
j_call: TRBJ2-5
clone_size: few
cdr3_aa: ASSLPGLAGAETQY

v_call: TRBV6-1
d_call: .
j_call: TRBJ2-6
clone_size: few
cdr3_aa: ASSEPELAGANVLT

v_call: TRBV19
d_call: .
j_call: TRBJ1-5
clone_size: .
cdr3_aa: ASSIWGDQPQH

v_call: TRBV7-2
d_call: TRBD1
j_call: TRBJ2-5
clone_size: .
cdr3_aa: ASSLEGTEETQY

v_call: TRBV4-3
d_call: .
j_call: TRBJ2-2
clone_size: .
cdr3_aa: ASSQDLPAANTGELF

v_call: TRBV14
d_call: .
j_call: TRBJ2-7
clone_size: .
cdr3_aa: ASSLPGQEPL

v_call: TRBV5-1
d_call: TRBD1
j_call: TRBJ1-2
clone_size: .
cdr3_aa: ASSPPLRTGGYT

v_call: TRBV5-1
d_call: TRBD1
j_call: TRBJ1-4
clone_size: .
cdr3_aa: ASSSRQGPNEKLF

v_call: TRBV30
d_call: TRBD1
j_call: TRBJ1-4
clone_size: few
cdr3_aa: AWRGQGATDEKLF

v_call: TRBV9
d_call: .
j_call: TRBJ1-2
clone_size: .
cdr3_aa: ASSVEGSLEGYT

v_call: TRBV6-1
d_call: .
j_call: TRBJ2-7
clone_size: few
cdr3_aa: ASSATESYEQY

v_call: TRBV29-1
d_call: .
j_call: TRBJ2-1
clone_size: .
cdr3_aa: SGSTAAYNEQF

v_call: TRBV7-8
d_call: .
j_call: TRBJ1-3
clone_size: .
cdr3_aa: ASSGSGTGNTIY

v_call: TRBV28
d_call: TRBD1
j_call: TRBJ1-2
clone_size: .
cdr3_aa: ASSLLTGGGMGGYT

v_call: TRBV29-1
d_call: .
j_call: TRBJ2-7
clone_size: .
cdr3_aa: SVESLYEQY

v_call: TRBV10-3
d_call: TRBD1
j_call: TRBJ1-1
clone_size: .
cdr3_aa: AISRPGGSCEAF

v_call: TRBV6-1
d_call: TRBD1
j_call: TRBJ1-4
clone_size: few
cdr3_aa: ASSGQGLFTTNEKLF

v_call: TRBV30
d_call: .
j_call: TRBJ2-7
clone_size: .
cdr3_aa: AWSPGVGWY

v_call: TRBV18
d_call: TRBD1
j_call: TRBJ2-6
clone_size: .
cdr3_aa: ASSPIGTGQEGANVLT

v_call: TRBV11-2
d_call: .
j_call: TRBJ1-3
clone_size: .
cdr3_aa: ASSPTGAGNTIY

v_call: TRBV5-1
d_call: .
j_call: TRBJ2-7
clone_size: .
cdr3_aa: ASSLGLARYEQY

v_call: TRBV5-1
d_call: .
j_call: TRBJ1-5
clone_size: few
cdr3_aa: ASSLGSGGSNQPQH

v_call: TRBV7-8
d_call: .
j_call: .
clone_size: .
cdr3_aa: ASTTRDIADEQY